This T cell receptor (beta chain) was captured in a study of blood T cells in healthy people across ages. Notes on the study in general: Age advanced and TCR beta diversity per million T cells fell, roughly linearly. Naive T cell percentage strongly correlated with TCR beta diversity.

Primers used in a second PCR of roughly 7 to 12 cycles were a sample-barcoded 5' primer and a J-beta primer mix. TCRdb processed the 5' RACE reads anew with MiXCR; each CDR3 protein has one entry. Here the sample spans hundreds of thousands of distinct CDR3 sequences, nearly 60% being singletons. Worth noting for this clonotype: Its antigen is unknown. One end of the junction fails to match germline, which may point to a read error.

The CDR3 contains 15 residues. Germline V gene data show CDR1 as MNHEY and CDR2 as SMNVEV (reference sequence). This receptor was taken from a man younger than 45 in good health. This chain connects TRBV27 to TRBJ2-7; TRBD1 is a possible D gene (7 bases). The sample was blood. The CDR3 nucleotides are TGTGCCAGCAGTTATAGCGGCAGGGGGGCCTACGGGCAGTACTTC. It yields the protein CASSYSGRGAYGQYF.